This TCR beta chain was sequenced during a study of blood T cell repertoires in COVID-19. This clone was detected once. Profiling relied on immunoSEQ multiplex PCR, and the TCRdb table lists in-frame clones only, not all of them. The table has 200,000 to 300,000 clones, around 90% seen once. Sequenced sample: peripheral blood. This clonotype was sampled from a person aged 18 to 30 with COVID-19, enrolled during active disease.

The CDR3 DNA sequence: TGTGCCAGCAGTAGGACAGGGTATAGTAATTCACCCCTCCACTTT. Protein product: CASSRTGYSNSPLHF. The V gene is TRBV28, the J gene TRBJ1-6, with TRBD1 identical over 8 bases. The V gene end was trimmed by 5 bases and the J gene end by 6 bases; junction bases not matched to a gene: 6. CDR1 is MDHEN and CDR2 is SYDVKM in the germline V gene. The CDR3 has 15 residues.